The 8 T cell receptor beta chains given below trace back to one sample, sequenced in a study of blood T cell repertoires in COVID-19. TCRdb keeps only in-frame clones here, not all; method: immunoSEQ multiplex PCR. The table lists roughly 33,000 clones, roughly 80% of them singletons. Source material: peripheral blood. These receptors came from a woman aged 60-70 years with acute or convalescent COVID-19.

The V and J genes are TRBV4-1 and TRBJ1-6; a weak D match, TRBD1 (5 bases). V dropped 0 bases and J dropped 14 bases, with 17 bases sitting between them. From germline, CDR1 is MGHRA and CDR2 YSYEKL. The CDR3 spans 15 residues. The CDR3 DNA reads TGCGCCAGCAGCCAAGAAGGGCCCGCGGGGGTGGCCCTCCACTTT. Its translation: CASSQEGPAGVALHF.

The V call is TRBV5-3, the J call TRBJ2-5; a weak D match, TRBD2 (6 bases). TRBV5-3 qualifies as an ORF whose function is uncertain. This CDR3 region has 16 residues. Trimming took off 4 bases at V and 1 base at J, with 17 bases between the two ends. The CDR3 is CARSLRAGALQETQYF. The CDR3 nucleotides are TGTGCCAGAAGCCTCCGAGCGGGCGCCCTCCAAGAGACCCAGTACTTC.

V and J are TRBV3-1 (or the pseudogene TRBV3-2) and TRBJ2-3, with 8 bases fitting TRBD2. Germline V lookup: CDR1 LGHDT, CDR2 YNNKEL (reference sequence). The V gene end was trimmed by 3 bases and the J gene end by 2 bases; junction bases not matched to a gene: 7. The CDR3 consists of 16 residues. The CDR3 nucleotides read TGTGCCAGCAGCCACATTAGCGGGGCCTTCACAGATACGCAGTATTTT. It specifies CASSHISGAFTDTQYF.

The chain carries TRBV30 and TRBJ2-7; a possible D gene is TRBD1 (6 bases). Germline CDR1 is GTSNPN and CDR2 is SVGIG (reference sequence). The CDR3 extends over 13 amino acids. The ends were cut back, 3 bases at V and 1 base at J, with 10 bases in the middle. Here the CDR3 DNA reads TGTGCCTGGAGCGGCAGGGGATCCTACGAGCAGTACTTC. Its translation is CAWSGRGSYEQYF.

Written as DNA, the CDR3 is TGTGCCAGCAGTCGACAGGGCGGAGAGACCCAGTACTTC. It specifies CASSRQGGETQYF. The chain has TRBV7-3 and TRBJ2-5, with 7 bases matching TRBD1. Germline V CDR1 and CDR2: SGHTA, FQGTGA. This CDR3 contains 13 residues. Trimming took 6 bases from V and 4 from J; bases not matched to a gene: 5. The variable domain in full, with the rest retrieved from reference TRBV7-3 and TRBJ2-5, is GAGVSQTPSNKVTEKGKYVELRCDPISGHTALYWYRQSLGQGPEFLIYFQGTGAADDSGLPNDRFFAVRPEGSVSTLKIQRTERGDSAVYLCASSRQGGETQYFGPGTRLLVL.

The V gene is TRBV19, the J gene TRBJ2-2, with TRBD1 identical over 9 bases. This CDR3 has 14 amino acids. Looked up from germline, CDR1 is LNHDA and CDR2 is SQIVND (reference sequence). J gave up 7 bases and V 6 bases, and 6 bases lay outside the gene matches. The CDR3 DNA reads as TGTGCCAGTAGGACTACAGGGGGCCTCGGGGAGCTGTTTTTT. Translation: CASRTTGGLGELFF. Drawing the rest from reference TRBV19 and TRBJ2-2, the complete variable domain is DGGITQSPKYLFRKEGQNVTLSCEQNLNHDAMYWYRQDPGQGLRLIYYSQIVNDFQKGDIAEGYSVSREKKESFPLTVTSAQKNPTAFYLCASRTTGGLGELFFGEGSRLTVL.

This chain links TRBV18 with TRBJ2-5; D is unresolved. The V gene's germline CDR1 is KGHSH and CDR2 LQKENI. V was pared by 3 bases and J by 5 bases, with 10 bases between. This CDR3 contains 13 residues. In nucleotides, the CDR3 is TGTGCCAGCTCACCTCCAGAAACCGAGACCCAGTACTTC. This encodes CASSPPETETQYF.

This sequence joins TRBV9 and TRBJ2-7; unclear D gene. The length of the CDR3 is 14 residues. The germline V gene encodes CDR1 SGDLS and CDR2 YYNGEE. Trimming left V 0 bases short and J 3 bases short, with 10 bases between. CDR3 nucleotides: TGTGCCAGCAGCGTAGATGTTAGTAACTACGAGCAGTACTTC. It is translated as CASSVDVSNYEQYF.